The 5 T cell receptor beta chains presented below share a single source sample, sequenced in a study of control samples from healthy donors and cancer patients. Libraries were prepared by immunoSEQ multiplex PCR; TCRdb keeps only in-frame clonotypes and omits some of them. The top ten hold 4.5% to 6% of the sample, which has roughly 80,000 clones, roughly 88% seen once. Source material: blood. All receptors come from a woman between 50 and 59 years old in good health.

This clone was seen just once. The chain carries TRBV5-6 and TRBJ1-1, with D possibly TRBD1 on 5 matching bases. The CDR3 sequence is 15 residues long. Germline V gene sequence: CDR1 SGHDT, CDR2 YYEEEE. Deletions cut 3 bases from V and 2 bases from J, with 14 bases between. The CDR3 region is CASSYGGLVNTEAFF. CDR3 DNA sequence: TGTGCCAGCAGCTATGGGGGGTTGGTAAACACTGAAGCTTTCTTT.

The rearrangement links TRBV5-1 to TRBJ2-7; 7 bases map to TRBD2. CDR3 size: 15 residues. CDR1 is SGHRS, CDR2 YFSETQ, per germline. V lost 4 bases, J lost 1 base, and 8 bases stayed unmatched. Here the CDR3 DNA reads TGCGCCAGCAGCCTGGGACTAACCAGTTCCTACGAGCAGTACTTC. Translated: CASSLGLTSSYEQYF.

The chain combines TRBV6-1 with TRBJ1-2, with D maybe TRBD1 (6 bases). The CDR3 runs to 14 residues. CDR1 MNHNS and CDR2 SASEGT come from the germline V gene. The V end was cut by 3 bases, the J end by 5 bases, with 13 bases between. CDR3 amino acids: CASSEPQGSYGYTF. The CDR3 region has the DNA TGTGCCAGCAGTGAGCCACAGGGATCGTATGGCTACACCTTC.

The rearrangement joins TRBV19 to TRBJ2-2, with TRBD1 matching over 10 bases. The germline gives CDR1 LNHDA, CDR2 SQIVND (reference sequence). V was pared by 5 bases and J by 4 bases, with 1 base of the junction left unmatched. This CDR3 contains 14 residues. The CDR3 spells CASSWDRGTGELFF. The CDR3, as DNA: TGTGCCAGTAGTTGGGACAGGGGCACCGGGGAGCTGTTTTTT.

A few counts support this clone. CDR3 protein: CASSSQGRGNGYTF. The CDR3 nucleotides are TGTGCCAGTAGTTCACAGGGTCGGGGAAATGGCTACACCTTC. The V call is TRBV19, the J call TRBJ1-2; D perhaps matches TRBD1 (6 bases). V gave up 5 bases and J gave up 6 bases, with 16 bases separating them. CDR3 length equals 14 residues. CDR1 LNHDA and CDR2 SQIVND come from the germline V gene (reference sequence). Based on the CDR3 plus reference TRBV19 and TRBJ1-2, the full variable domain is DGGITQSPKYLFRKEGQNVTLSCEQNLNHDAMYWYRQDPGQGLRLIYYSQIVNDFQKGDIAEGYSVSREKKESFPLTVTSAQKNPTAFYLCASSSQGRGNGYTFGSGTRLTVV.